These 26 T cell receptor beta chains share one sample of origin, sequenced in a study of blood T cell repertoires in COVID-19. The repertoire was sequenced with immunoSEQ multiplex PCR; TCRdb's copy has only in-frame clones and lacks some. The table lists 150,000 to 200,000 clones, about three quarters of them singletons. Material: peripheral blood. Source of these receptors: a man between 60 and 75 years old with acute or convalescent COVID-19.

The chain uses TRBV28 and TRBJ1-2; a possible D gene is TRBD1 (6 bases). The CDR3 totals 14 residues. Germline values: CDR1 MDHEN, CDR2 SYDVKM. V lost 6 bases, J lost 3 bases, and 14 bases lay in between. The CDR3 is CASSTGGGDYGYTF. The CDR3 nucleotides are TGTGCCAGCAGCACCGGAGGGGGGGACTATGGCTACACCTTC.

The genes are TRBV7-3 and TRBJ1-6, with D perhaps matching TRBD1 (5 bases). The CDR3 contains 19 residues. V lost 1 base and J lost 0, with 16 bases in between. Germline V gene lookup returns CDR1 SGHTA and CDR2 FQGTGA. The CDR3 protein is CASSLRGHKSGSYNSPLHF. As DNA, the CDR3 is TGTGCCAGCAGCTTAAGGGGCCACAAGTCGGGCTCCTATAATTCACCCCTCCACTTT. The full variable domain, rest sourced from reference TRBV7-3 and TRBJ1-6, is GAGVSQTPSNKVTEKGKYVELRCDPISGHTALYWYRQSLGQGPEFLIYFQGTGAADDSGLPNDRFFAVRPEGSVSTLKIQRTERGDSAVYLCASSLRGHKSGSYNSPLHFGNGTRLTVT.

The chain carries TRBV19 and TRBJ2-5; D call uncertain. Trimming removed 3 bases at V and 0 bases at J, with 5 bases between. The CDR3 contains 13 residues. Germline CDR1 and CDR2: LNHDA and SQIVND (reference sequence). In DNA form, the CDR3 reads TGTGCCAGTAGTATCCAGGACCAAGAGACCCAGTACTTC. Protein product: CASSIQDQETQYF.

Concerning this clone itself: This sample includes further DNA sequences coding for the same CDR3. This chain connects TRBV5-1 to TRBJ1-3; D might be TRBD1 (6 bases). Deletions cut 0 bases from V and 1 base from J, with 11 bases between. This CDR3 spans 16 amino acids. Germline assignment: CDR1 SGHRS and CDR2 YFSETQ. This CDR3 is CASSLGPGVSGNTIYF. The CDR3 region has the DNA TGCGCCAGCAGCTTGGGGCCAGGGGTGTCTGGAAACACCATATATTTT.

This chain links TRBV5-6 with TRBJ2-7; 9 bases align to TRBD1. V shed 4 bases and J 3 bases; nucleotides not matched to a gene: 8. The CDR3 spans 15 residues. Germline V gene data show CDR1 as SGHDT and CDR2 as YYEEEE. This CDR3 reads CASSPSGTGIYEQYF. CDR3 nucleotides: TGTGCCAGCAGCCCATCCGGGACAGGGATCTACGAGCAGTACTTC.

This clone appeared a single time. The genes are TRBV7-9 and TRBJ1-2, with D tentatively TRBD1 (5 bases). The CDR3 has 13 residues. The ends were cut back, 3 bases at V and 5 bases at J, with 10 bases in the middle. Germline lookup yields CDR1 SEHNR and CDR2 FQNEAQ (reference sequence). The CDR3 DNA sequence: TGTGCCAGCAGCTTTCCAGGGCTTTATGGCTACACCTTC. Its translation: CASSFPGLYGYTF.

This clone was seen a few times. The CDR3 sequence: CASSLAGTDSYEQYF. The CDR3 nucleotides read TGTGCCAGCAGCTTAGCGGGGACAGACTCCTACGAGCAGTACTTC. The rearrangement uses TRBV7-9 and TRBJ2-7; 7 nucleotides agree with TRBD1. Per germline, CDR1 SEHNR and CDR2 FQNEAQ (reference sequence). Trimming at V came to 0 bases and at J to 0 bases, leaving 2 bases not matched to a gene. The CDR3 covers 15 residues.

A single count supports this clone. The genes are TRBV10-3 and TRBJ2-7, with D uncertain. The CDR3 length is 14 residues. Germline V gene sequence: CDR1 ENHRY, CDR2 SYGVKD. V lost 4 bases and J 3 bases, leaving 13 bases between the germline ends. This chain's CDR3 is CAISGTVFYYEQYF. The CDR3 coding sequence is TGTGCCATCAGTGGCACAGTCTTCTACTACGAGCAGTACTTC.

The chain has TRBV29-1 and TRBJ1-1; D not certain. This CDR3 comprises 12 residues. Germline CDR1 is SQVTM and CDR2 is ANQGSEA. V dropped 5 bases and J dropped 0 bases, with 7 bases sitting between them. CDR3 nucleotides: TGCAGCGTTCTCCAGATGAACACTGAAGCTTTCTTT. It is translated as CSVLQMNTEAFF. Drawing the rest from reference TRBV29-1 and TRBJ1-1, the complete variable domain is SAVISQKPSRDICQRGTSLTIQCQVDSQVTMMFWYRQQPGQSLTLIATANQGSEATYESGFVIDKFPISRPNLTFSTLTVSNMSPEDSSIYLCSVLQMNTEAFFGQGTRLTVV.

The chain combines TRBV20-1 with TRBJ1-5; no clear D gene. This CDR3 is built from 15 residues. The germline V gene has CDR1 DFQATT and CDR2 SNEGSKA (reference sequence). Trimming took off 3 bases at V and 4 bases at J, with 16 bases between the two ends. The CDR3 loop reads CSASVRNLVNQPQHF. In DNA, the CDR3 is TGCAGTGCTAGTGTGCGTAACCTCGTTAATCAGCCCCAGCATTTT.

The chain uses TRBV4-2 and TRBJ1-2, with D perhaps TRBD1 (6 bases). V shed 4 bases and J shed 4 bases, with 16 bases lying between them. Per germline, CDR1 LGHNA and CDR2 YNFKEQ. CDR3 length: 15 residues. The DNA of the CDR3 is TGTGCCAGCAGCCGAACGAAGGGGGAGAGCTATGGCTACACCTTC. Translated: CASSRTKGESYGYTF.

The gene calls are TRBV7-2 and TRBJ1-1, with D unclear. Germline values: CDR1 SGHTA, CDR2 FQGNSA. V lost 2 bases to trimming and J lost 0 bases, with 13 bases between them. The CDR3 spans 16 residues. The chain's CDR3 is CASSLYPGSMNTEAFF. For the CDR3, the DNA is TGTGCCAGCAGCTTATACCCGGGGTCTATGAACACTGAAGCTTTCTTT.

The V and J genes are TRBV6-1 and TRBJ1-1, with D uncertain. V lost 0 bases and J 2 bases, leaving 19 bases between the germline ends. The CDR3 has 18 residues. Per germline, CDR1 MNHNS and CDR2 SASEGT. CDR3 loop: CASSEALGGAGRNTEAFF. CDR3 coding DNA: TGTGCCAGCAGTGAAGCTCTAGGCGGCGCGGGCCGAAACACTGAAGCTTTCTTT.

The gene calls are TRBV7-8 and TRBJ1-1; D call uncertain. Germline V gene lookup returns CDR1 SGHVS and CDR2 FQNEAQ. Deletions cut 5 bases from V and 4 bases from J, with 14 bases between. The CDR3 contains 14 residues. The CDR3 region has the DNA TGTGCCAGCAGCGTCAGGCTCGTGGGCACTGAAGCTTTCTTT. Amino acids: CASSVRLVGTEAFF.

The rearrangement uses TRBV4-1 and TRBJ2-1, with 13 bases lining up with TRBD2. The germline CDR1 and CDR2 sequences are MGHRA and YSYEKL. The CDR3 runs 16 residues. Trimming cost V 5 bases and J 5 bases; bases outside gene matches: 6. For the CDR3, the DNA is TGCGCCAGCAGCTCCCGACTAGCGGGGGGTGACAATGAGCAGTTCTTC. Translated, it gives CASSSRLAGGDNEQFF.

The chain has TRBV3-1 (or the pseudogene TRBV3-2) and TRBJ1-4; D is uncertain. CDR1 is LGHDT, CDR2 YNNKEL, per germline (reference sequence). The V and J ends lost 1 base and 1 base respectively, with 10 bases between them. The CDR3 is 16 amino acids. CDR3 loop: CASSQGGAGTNEKLFF. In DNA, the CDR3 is TGTGCCAGCAGCCAAGGGGGAGCGGGAACTAATGAAAAACTGTTTTTT.

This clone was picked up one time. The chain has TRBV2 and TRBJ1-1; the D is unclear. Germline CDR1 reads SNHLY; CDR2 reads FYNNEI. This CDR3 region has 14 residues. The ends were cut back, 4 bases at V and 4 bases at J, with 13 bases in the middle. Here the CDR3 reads CASSGRERSTEAFF. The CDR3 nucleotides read TGTGCCAGCAGTGGCCGAGAGAGGAGCACTGAAGCTTTCTTT. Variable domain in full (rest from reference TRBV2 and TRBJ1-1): EPEVTQTPSHQVTQMGQEVILRCVPISNHLYFYWYRQILGQKVEFLVSFYNNEISEKSEIFDDQFSVERPDGSNFTLKIRSTKLEDSAMYFCASSGRERSTEAFFGQGTRLTVV.

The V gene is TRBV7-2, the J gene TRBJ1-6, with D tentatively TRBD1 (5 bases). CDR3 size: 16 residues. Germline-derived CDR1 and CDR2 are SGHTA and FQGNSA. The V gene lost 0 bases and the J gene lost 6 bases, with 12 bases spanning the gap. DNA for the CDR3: TGTGCCAGCAGCTTAGCGCAGTCGGGGGGTAATTCACCCCTCCACTTT. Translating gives CASSLAQSGGNSPLHF.

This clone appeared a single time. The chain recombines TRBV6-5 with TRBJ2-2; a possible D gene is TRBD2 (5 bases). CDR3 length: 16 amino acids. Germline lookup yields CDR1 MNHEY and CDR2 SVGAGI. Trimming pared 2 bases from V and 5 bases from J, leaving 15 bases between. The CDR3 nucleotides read TGTGCCAGCAGTTACCGGTGGGCGTCGGGGACCGGGGAGCTGTTTTTT. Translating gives CASSYRWASGTGELFF.

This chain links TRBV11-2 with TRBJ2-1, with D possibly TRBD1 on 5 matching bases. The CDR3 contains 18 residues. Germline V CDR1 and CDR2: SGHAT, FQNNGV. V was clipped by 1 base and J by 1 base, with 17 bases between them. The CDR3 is CASSLALFRQGSYNEQFF. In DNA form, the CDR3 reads TGTGCCAGCAGCTTAGCTTTATTTAGGCAGGGATCCTACAATGAGCAGTTCTTC.

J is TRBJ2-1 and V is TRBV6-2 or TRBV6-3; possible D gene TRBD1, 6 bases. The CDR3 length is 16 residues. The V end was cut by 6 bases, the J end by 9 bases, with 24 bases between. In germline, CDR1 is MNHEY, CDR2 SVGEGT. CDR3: CASSPPEAQGIGEQFF. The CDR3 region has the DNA TGTGCCAGCAGCCCTCCGGAGGCACAGGGCATCGGTGAGCAGTTCTTC.

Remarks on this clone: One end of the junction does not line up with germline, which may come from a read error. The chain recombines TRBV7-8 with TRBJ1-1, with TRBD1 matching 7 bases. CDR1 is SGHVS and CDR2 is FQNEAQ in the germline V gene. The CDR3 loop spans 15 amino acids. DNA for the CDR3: TGTGCCAGCAGCTCCGACAGGGTCGTGAACGCTGAAGCTTTCTTT. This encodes CASSSDRVVNAEAFF.

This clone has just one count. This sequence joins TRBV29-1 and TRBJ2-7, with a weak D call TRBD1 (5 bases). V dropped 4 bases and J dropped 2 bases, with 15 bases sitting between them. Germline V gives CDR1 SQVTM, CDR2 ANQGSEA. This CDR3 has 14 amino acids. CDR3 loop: CSVVVQDRAYEQYF. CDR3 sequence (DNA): TGCAGCGTTGTGGTACAGGATAGGGCCTACGAGCAGTACTTC.

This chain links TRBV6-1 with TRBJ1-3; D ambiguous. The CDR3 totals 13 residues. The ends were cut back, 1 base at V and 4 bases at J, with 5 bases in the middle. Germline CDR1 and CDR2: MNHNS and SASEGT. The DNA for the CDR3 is TGTGCCAGCAGTGAAGTCAGGGGAAACACCATATATTTT. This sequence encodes CASSEVRGNTIYF.

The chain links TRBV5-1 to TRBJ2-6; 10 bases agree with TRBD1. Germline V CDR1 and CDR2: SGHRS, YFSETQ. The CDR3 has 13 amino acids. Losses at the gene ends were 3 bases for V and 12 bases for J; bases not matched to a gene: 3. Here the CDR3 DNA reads TGCGCCAGCAGCTCAGGGACAGGGGCCGTCCTGACTTTC. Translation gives CASSSGTGAVLTF.

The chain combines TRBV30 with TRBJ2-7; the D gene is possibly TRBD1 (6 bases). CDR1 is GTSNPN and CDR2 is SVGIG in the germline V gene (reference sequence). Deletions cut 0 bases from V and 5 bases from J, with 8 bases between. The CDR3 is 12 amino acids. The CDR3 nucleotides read TGTGCCTGGAGTGTGAGGGGGAACGAGCAGTACTTC. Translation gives CAWSVRGNEQYF.